The rows below give T cell receptor beta chains drawn from one sample of a study of CD8+CD57+ T cells in acquired aplastic anemia. TCRdb fed the reads into MiXCR, producing one record per CDR3 protein. The sample lists some 280,000 distinct CDR3 sequences, roughly three fifths occurring once. Sequencing was performed on sorted CD4+, CD8+, or CD8+CD57+ T cells (not recorded which) from PBMCs. These receptors were taken from a human donor with severe aplastic anemia or a healthy control (not recorded which). Both conserved end residues are part of each CDR3. Each record gives: clone size, V gene, J gene, D gene, CDR3 DNA, CDR3 protein. A D gene is named only where the DNA matches it firmly. Clone sizes are given selectively: once, few, many, or a class where the clone is expanded.

many	TRBV15	TRBJ2-7	.	TGTGCCACCAGCAGAGGTGGCATGGGGCGAAGGACTTCTTCGGACGAGCAGTACTTC	CATSRGGMGRRTSSDEQYF
.	TRBV9	TRBJ2-7	.	TGTGCCAGCAGCGACGGCACGGACAGATTTTACGAGCAGTACTTC	CASSDGTDRFYEQYF
many	TRBV7-2	TRBJ2-5	.	TGTGCCAGCAGCTTAGCGTCGGCTGCGGGCAAAGAGACCCAGTACTTC	CASSLASAAGKETQYF
.	TRBV20-1	TRBJ1-2	.	TGCAGTGCTAGAGCTGGGTCAGATGGCTACACCTTC	CSARAGSDGYTF
many	TRBV12-5	TRBJ1-2	.	TGTGCTAGTGGTCATAAGCCCACACCGCGCAGTTTCTTGCGGGGCTACACCTTC	CASGHKPTPRSFLRGYTF
.	TRBV24-1	TRBJ1-5	.	TGTGCCACCAGTGACACCGGGTCCACCTGGGGAAGCAATCAGCCCCAGCATTTT	CATSDTGSTWGSNQPQHF
many	TRBV19	TRBJ2-7	.	TGTGCCAGTAGTAACGGGAAAAACCGATACTACGAGCAGTACTTC	CASSNGKNRYYEQYF
.	TRBV2	TRBJ2-5	.	TGTGCCAGCAGGGAGGGGGTAGTGGGGACCCAGTACTTC	CASREGVVGTQYF
many	TRBV20-1	TRBJ2-1	TRBD2	TGCAGTGCTAGAGCTCTAGCGGGGGGATACAATGAGCAGTTCTTC	CSARALAGGYNEQFF
many	TRBV3-1	TRBJ2-5	.	TGTGCCAGCAGCCAAACCCGGGTGGCTTGGTCCCAGTACTTC	CASSQTRVAWSQYF
.	TRBV9	TRBJ2-2	.	TGTGCCAGCAGCGTAGCTACAGGGGAGCTGTTTTTT	CASSVATGELFF
many	TRBV12-3/TRBV12-4	TRBJ2-1	.	TGTGCCGGAAACGGGGGTACAGGTTGCAATGAGCAGTTCTTC	CAGNGGTGCNEQFF
.	TRBV29-1	TRBJ2-3	TRBD2	TGCAGCGTTGTACTAGCGGCTAGCACAGATACGCAGTATTTT	CSVVLAASTDTQYF
few	TRBV10-3	TRBJ2-1	.	TGTGCCATCGGAAGTGGGGACATGCGGTCGGAGCAGTTCTTC	CAIGSGDMRSEQFF
many	TRBV2	TRBJ1-2	TRBD1	TGTGCCAGCAGTGGAAAGATACAGGGGGCAGTTGAGGGCTACACCTTC	CASSGKIQGAVEGYTF
.	TRBV20-1	TRBJ1-2	.	TGCAGTGGGGCAGGGACTAACTATGGCTACACCTTC	CSGAGTNYGYTF
.	TRBV4-1	TRBJ2-1	TRBD1	TGCGCCAGCCACCAACCGACAGGGGTGGACGAGCAGTTCTTC	CASHQPTGVDEQFF
.	TRBV20-1	TRBJ1-1	.	TGCAGTGCTAGGAATTTAGGGGCAGCTTTCTTT	CSARNLGAAFF
.	TRBV12-3/TRBV12-4	TRBJ2-5	TRBD2	TGTGCCAGCAGAATGACTAGCGGGCTACACGCCGAGCTGTACTTC	CASRMTSGLHAELYF
many	TRBV5-6	TRBJ2-7	TRBD1	TGTGCCAGCAGCGAAACGGACAGGGGGGGGGGTGGTGAGCAGTACTTC	CASSETDRGGGGEQYF
.	TRBV20-1	TRBJ2-2	.	TGCAGTGCTAGTCGCCTCGTTAGGGGCACCGGGGAGCTGTTTTTC	CSASRLVRGTGELFF
few	TRBV19	TRBJ2-7	.	TGTGCCAGTAGTATTCTGCCTTTGTACGAGCAGTACTTC	CASSILPLYEQYF
many	TRBV20-1	TRBJ2-1	TRBD2	TGCAGTGCCCCGGTCAGCGGGGGGGGCAATGAGCAGTTCTTC	CSAPVSGGGNEQFF
few	TRBV20-1	TRBJ1-2	.	TGCAGTGCTAGAGAACCTAACCCGAACTATGGCTACACCTTC	CSAREPNPNYGYTF
many	TRBV7-2	TRBJ1-2	.	TGTGCCAGCAGCAGCAGGGATGGCTACACCTTC	CASSSRDGYTF
.	TRBV24-1	TRBJ2-5	.	TGTGCCACCAGTGACGGGAGTGACGAGACCCAGTACTTC	CATSDGSDETQYF
many	TRBV24-1	TRBJ2-3	TRBD2	TGTGCCACCAGTGACCCGGGGGGGGCAGGTACAGATACGCAGTATTTT	CATSDPGGAGTDTQYF
.	TRBV7-9	TRBJ2-7	.	TGTGCCAGCAGCACAGGGGAGGGGTACGAGCAGTACTTC	CASSTGEGYEQYF
few	TRBV19	TRBJ1-5	.	TGTGCCAGCAGTAGGCAAATAGACAGATATAGCAATCAGCCCCAGCATTTT	CASSRQIDRYSNQPQHF
.	TRBV10-3	TRBJ1-6	.	TGTGCCATCAGAATCGAAGATAATTCACCCCTCCACTTT	CAIRIEDNSPLHF
.	TRBV12-5	TRBJ2-7	TRBD1	TGTGCTAGTGGTTTGGCCGGGACAGTATCCTACGAGCAGTACTTC	CASGLAGTVSYEQYF
once	TRBV4-1	TRBJ2-7	TRBD2	TGCGCCAGCAGCCATACGGGGGGGCCCACACAGTACTTC	CASSHTGGPTQYF
.	TRBV5-4	TRBJ2-3	TRBD2	TGTGCCAGCAGCCAACCTGGGACTAGCGGGGCTAGCACAAATACGCAGTATTTT	CASSQPGTSGASTNTQYF
.	TRBV19	TRBJ2-2	.	TGTGCCAGTAGTATAGCCACCCCCCCGGCCACCGGGGAGCTGTTTTTT	CASSIATPPATGELFF
.	TRBV11-3	TRBJ1-3	.	TGTGCCAGCAGTTCATCAGGGAGCGGAAACACCATATATTTT	CASSSSGSGNTIYF
.	TRBV7-3	TRBJ2-3	TRBD2	TGTGCCAGCAGCCCGGGACTAGCGGCGTGGGGCGATACGCAGTATTTT	CASSPGLAAWGDTQYF
few	TRBV20-1	TRBJ1-6	.	TGCAGTGCTAGAGATCCGGGGCCAGACCTTACACCCCTCCACTTT	CSARDPGPDLTPLHF
.	TRBV10-3	TRBJ2-7	.	TGTGCCATCAAGGCCACCTTGGGGTTGAGGGACGAGCAGTACTTC	CAIKATLGLRDEQYF
.	TRBV20-1	TRBJ2-7	.	TGCAGTGCTAGGAGTGGCGGGGAGGCGATCGAGCAGTACTTC	CSARSGGEAIEQYF
.	TRBV20-1	TRBJ2-7	.	TGCAGTGCTGCGAAACAGGGCTACGAGCAGTACTTC	CSAAKQGYEQYF
.	TRBV19	TRBJ1-6	.	TGTGCCAGTTCGAGGGAGACAGCTAGGTCACCCCTCCACTTT	CASSRETARSPLHF
many	TRBV6-2/TRBV6-3	TRBJ1-6	.	TGTGCCAGCAGTTCAGCCGACAGATACTATTCACCCCTCCACTTT	CASSSADRYYSPLHF
.	TRBV19	TRBJ1-1	.	TGTGCCAGTACCGTTGGACAGCAGAACACTGAAGCTTTCTTT	CASTVGQQNTEAFF
few	TRBV20-1	TRBJ2-7	TRBD1	TGCAGTGCTCCGGGACAGTCCTACGAGCAGTACTTC	CSAPGQSYEQYF
.	TRBV7-8	TRBJ2-1	TRBD2	TGTGCCAGCAGCCCCGGGGACTACTACAATGAGCAGTTCTTC	CASSPGDYYNEQFF
many	TRBV11-2	TRBJ2-7	TRBD2	TGTGCCAGCAGCTTATTCCGGGGGGCCTACGAGCAGTACTTC	CASSLFRGAYEQYF
many	TRBV4-3	TRBJ1-1	.	TGCGCCAGCAGCCAAGATGGGCAGAGTCTCGAAGCTTTCTTT	CASSQDGQSLEAFF
few	TRBV20-1	TRBJ2-7	.	TGCAGTGCCCGGGGGAAAGGATTCGGCGAGCAGTACTTC	CSARGKGFGEQYF